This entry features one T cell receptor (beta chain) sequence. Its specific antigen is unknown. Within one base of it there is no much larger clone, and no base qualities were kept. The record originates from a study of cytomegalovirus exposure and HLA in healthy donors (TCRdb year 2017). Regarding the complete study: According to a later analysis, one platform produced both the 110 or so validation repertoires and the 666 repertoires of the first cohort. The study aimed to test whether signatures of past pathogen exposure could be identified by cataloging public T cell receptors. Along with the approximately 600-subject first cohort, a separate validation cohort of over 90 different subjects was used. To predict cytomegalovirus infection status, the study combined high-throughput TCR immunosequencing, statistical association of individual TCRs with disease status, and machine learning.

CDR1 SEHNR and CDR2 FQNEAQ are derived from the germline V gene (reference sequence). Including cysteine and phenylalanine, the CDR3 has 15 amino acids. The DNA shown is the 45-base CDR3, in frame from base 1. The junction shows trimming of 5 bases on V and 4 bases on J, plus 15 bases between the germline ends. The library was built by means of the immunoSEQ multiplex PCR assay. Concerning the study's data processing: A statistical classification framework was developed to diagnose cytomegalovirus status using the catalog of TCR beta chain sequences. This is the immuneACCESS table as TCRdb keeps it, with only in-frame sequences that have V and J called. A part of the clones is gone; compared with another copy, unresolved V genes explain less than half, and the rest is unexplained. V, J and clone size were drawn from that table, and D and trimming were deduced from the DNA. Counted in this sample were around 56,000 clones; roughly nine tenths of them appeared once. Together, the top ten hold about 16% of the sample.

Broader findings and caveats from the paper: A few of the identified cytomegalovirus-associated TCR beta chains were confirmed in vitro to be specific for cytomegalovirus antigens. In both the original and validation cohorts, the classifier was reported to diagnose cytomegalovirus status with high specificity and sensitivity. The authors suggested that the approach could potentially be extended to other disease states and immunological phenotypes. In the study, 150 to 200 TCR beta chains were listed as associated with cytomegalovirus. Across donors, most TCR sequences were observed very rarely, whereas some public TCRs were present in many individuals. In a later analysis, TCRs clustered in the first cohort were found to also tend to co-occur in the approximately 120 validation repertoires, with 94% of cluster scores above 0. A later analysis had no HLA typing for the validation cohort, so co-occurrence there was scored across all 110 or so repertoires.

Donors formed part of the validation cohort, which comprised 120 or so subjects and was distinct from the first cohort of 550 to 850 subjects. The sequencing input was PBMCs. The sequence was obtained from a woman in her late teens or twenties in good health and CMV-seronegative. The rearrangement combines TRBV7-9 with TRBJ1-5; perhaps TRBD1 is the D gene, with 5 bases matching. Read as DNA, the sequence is TGTGCCAGCAGCGCCATCGGGGGGGTTAATCAGCCCCAGCATTTT. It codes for CASSAIGGVNQPQHF.